This record covers a single T cell receptor (beta chain). The antigen remains undetermined. TCRdb called the multiplex PCR reads again in MiXCR, with one record for every CDR3 protein. Of about 12,000 distinct CDR3 sequences listed, approximately 55% were seen once; the top ten hold less than 40%. In germline, CDR1 is SGDLS, CDR2 YYNGEE. The trim removed 5 bases at V and 6 bases at J, leaving 6 bases unmatched. The CDR3 has 16 residues. The data were obtained in a study of breast tumors, draining lymph nodes, adjacent tissues. Study results and limitations: The lymph node origin of tumor T cells was framed as consistent with a hypothesis, not demonstrated. Luminal-like breast cancer showed significantly greater tumor-nontumor repertoire similarity than basal-like breast cancer did.

This TCR was sampled from a female donor with breast cancer. Some clones in this sample may be carry-over from other donors' samples. This chain joins TRBV9 and TRBJ2-3; 16 nucleotides align to TRBD2. The sample was breast tumor tissue. This CDR3 reads CASSQGTSGGGDTQYF. As DNA, the CDR3 is TGTGCCAGCAGTCAAGGGACTAGCGGGGGGGGGGATACGCAGTATTTT.